This entry describes one TCR beta chain. Method: immunoSEQ multiplex PCR; TCRdb's copy keeps in-frame clones and lacks some. The sample lists 100,000 to 150,000 clones; approximately 82% were seen once. The data derive from a study of blood T cell repertoires in COVID-19. CDR1 and CDR2 from the germline V gene are SGHVS and FQNEAQ. J gave up 7 bases and V 4 bases, and 6 bases lay outside the gene matches. This CDR3 comprises 15 residues. The rearrangement links TRBV7-8 to TRBJ1-4; 10 nucleotides align to TRBD1. The clonotype originates from a man aged 55 to 70 with acute or convalescent COVID-19. Material for sequencing was peripheral blood. The CDR3 DNA reads TGTGCCAGCAGCTCGCAGACAGGGGGCCTTGAAAAACTGTTTTTT. Translating it yields CASSSQTGGLEKLFF. The complete variable domain, with remaining parts taken from reference TRBV7-8 and TRBJ1-4, reads GAGVSQSPRYKVAKRGQDVALRCDPISGHVSLFWYQQALGQGPEFLTYFQNEAQLDKSGLPSDRFFAERPEGSVSTLKIQRTQQEDSAVYLCASSSQTGGLEKLFFGSGTQLSVL.